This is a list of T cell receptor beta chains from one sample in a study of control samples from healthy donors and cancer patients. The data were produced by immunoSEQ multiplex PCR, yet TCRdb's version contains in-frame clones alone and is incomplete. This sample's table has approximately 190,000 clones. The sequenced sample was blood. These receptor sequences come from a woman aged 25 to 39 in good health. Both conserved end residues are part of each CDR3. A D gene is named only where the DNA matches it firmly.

CDR3 DNA: TGTGCCAGCAGCCCCTGGACAGGGAAAGACACTGAAGCTTTCTTT
CDR3 protein: CASSPWTGKDTEAFF
J gene: TRBJ1-1
D gene: TRBD1
V gene: TRBV11-2

CDR3 DNA: TGTGCCAGCAGCCGACAGATTAACACTGAAGCTTTCTTT
CDR3 protein: CASSRQINTEAFF
J gene: TRBJ1-1
D gene: NA
V gene: TRBV14

CDR3 DNA: TGTGCCAGCAGCCATTACCGGGACGGACCCTACGAGCAGTACTTC
CDR3 protein: CASSHYRDGPYEQYF
J gene: TRBJ2-7
D gene: NA
V gene: TRBV3-1/TRBV3-2

CDR3 DNA: TGTGCCAGCAGTTGGGGACCTGTGAATGAAAAACTGTTTTTT
CDR3 protein: CASSWGPVNEKLFF
J gene: TRBJ1-4
D gene: NA
V gene: TRBV27

CDR3 DNA: TGTGCCAGTAGTCCGAGAGGGGGCAATCAGCCCCAGCATTTT
CDR3 protein: CASSPRGGNQPQHF
J gene: TRBJ1-5
D gene: NA
V gene: TRBV19

CDR3 DNA: TGTGCCACCAGTGGGCCGACAGTCACAGATACGCAGTATTTT
CDR3 protein: CATSGPTVTDTQYF
J gene: TRBJ2-3
D gene: NA
V gene: TRBV24-1

CDR3 DNA: TGCGCCAGCAGCCACCCCAACGGGTGGGGGGGCGGCTACAATGAGCAGTTCTTC
CDR3 protein: CASSHPNGWGGGYNEQFF
J gene: TRBJ2-1
D gene: NA
V gene: TRBV4-1

CDR3 DNA: TGCAGTGCTAGATGGCACACTGAAGCTTTCTTT
CDR3 protein: CSARWHTEAFF
J gene: TRBJ1-1
D gene: NA
V gene: TRBV20-1

CDR3 DNA: TGTGCCAGCAGTTACCCAGGGACTGTGGGACAGCCCCAGCATTTT
CDR3 protein: CASSYPGTVGQPQHF
J gene: TRBJ1-5
D gene: NA
V gene: TRBV6-2/TRBV6-3

CDR3 DNA: TGTGCCAGCTCTTCTCTGCTAGCCAAAAACATTCAGTACTTC
CDR3 protein: CASSSLLAKNIQYF
J gene: TRBJ2-4
D gene: NA
V gene: TRBV7-9

CDR3 DNA: TGCGCCAGCAGCTTGGTGGACCCAGATACGCAGTATTTT
CDR3 protein: CASSLVDPDTQYF
J gene: TRBJ2-3
D gene: NA
V gene: TRBV5-1

CDR3 DNA: TGTGCCAGCTCACCCACAGGGGCTGGGGCCAACGTCCTGACTTTC
CDR3 protein: CASSPTGAGANVLTF
J gene: TRBJ2-6
D gene: TRBD1
V gene: TRBV18

CDR3 DNA: TGTGCCAGCAGCTTGGTTCAGGGTAACTATGGCTACACCTTC
CDR3 protein: CASSLVQGNYGYTF
J gene: TRBJ1-2
D gene: NA
V gene: TRBV5-6

CDR3 DNA: TGTGCCATCAGTGAGTCGAAACAGCTCTATAGCAATCAGCCCCAGCATTTT
CDR3 protein: CAISESKQLYSNQPQHF
J gene: TRBJ1-5
D gene: NA
V gene: TRBV10-3

CDR3 DNA: TGTGCCAGCACTGCACAGGGCCGGGGCTACACCTTC
CDR3 protein: CASTAQGRGYTF
J gene: TRBJ1-2
D gene: NA
V gene: TRBV6-5

CDR3 DNA: TGTGCCAGCAGTTTACAGGCTTTGAATGAAAAACTGTTTTTT
CDR3 protein: CASSLQALNEKLFF
J gene: TRBJ1-4
D gene: NA
V gene: TRBV27

CDR3 DNA: TGCGCCAGCAGCCAAGACGTAGGGTTTTCCTACGAGCAGTACTTC
CDR3 protein: CASSQDVGFSYEQYF
J gene: TRBJ2-7
D gene: NA
V gene: TRBV4-1

CDR3 DNA: TGTGCCAGCAGTTACTCGGGCTCTGGGGCCAACGTCCTGACTTTC
CDR3 protein: CASSYSGSGANVLTF
J gene: TRBJ2-6
D gene: NA
V gene: TRBV6-2/TRBV6-3

CDR3 DNA: TGTGCCAGTAGTATCGTCGCGGGGGACTATGGCTACACCTTC
CDR3 protein: CASSIVAGDYGYTF
J gene: TRBJ1-2
D gene: NA
V gene: TRBV19

CDR3 DNA: TGTGCCAGCAGTGACAGGGCCGAGCAGTACTTC
CDR3 protein: CASSDRAEQYF
J gene: TRBJ2-7
D gene: NA
V gene: TRBV25-1

CDR3 DNA: TGTGCCAGCAGCGGGGGACTAGCGGTCAATGAGCAGTTCTTC
CDR3 protein: CASSGGLAVNEQFF
J gene: TRBJ2-1
D gene: TRBD2
V gene: TRBV9

CDR3 DNA: TGTGCCTGGAGTAGACACAGGGGTGGACAGCCCCAGCATTTT
CDR3 protein: CAWSRHRGGQPQHF
J gene: TRBJ1-5
D gene: TRBD1
V gene: TRBV30

CDR3 DNA: TGTGCCAGCAGCGTCCACAGGGGGCAGGAAGTGAATTCACCCCTCCACTTT
CDR3 protein: CASSVHRGQEVNSPLHF
J gene: TRBJ1-6
D gene: TRBD1
V gene: TRBV11-2

CDR3 DNA: TGTGCCAGCAGTTCACAGGGGAATACCCTCCACTTT
CDR3 protein: CASSSQGNTLHF
J gene: TRBJ1-6
D gene: TRBD1
V gene: TRBV27

CDR3 DNA: TGCGCCAGCAGCCGACAGGGGGCTAATGAAAAACTGTTTTTT
CDR3 protein: CASSRQGANEKLFF
J gene: TRBJ1-4
D gene: TRBD1
V gene: TRBV4-1

CDR3 DNA: TGTGCCAGCAGCAGTCAGGGGCCAGATACGCAGTATTTT
CDR3 protein: CASSSQGPDTQYF
J gene: TRBJ2-3
D gene: NA
V gene: TRBV6-5

CDR3 DNA: TGTGCCAGCAGCTTCAACAGGGGGCCGACTGAAGCTTTCTTT
CDR3 protein: CASSFNRGPTEAFF
J gene: TRBJ1-1
D gene: TRBD1
V gene: TRBV7-2

CDR3 DNA: TGTGCCACCAGTGATTTCCCCGGGGGAGCGGGGGCGACTAGCACAGATACGCAGTATTTT
CDR3 protein: CATSDFPGGAGATSTDTQYF
J gene: TRBJ2-3
D gene: TRBD2
V gene: TRBV24-1

CDR3 DNA: TGTGCCAGCAGCGACAGGGACGGCGTATGGGGAAACACCATATATTTT
CDR3 protein: CASSDRDGVWGNTIYF
J gene: TRBJ1-3
D gene: TRBD1
V gene: TRBV7-2

CDR3 DNA: TGTGCCAGCAGTCCGCTGGGACTTCAGCAGTTCTTC
CDR3 protein: CASSPLGLQQFF
J gene: TRBJ2-1
D gene: NA
V gene: TRBV28

CDR3 DNA: TGTGCCAGCAGTGGGGTAGGGGGCAGGTTCTGGAAACTGTTTTTT
CDR3 protein: CASSGVGGRFWKLFF
J gene: TRBJ1-4
D gene: TRBD1
V gene: TRBV2

CDR3 DNA: TGTGCCAGCAGCACTCCGGCAGGGGCTTTAGCTAACTATGGCTACACCTTC
CDR3 protein: CASSTPAGALANYGYTF
J gene: TRBJ1-2
D gene: NA
V gene: TRBV4-2

CDR3 DNA: TGTGCCAGCAGCCGGGGACAGAATAGCAATCAGCCCCAGCATTTT
CDR3 protein: CASSRGQNSNQPQHF
J gene: TRBJ1-5
D gene: TRBD1
V gene: TRBV6-5

CDR3 DNA: TGCAGCGTTGAAGCGCAGGGGGCAAGCTCCTACGAGCAGTACTTC
CDR3 protein: CSVEAQGASSYEQYF
J gene: TRBJ2-7
D gene: TRBD1
V gene: TRBV29-1

CDR3 DNA: TGTGCCAGCAGTTTTTGGACTAGCGGGGAGAACACCGGGGAGCTGTTTTTT
CDR3 protein: CASSFWTSGENTGELFF
J gene: TRBJ2-2
D gene: TRBD2
V gene: TRBV28

CDR3 DNA: TGTGCCAGCACGGGGCCTAGCGGCACAGGGAGAAACACTGAAGCTTTCTTT
CDR3 protein: CASTGPSGTGRNTEAFF
J gene: TRBJ1-1
D gene: NA
V gene: TRBV28

CDR3 DNA: TGTGCCAGCAGCTTAGTAGGCGGCACAGATACGCAGTATTTT
CDR3 protein: CASSLVGGTDTQYF
J gene: TRBJ2-3
D gene: NA
V gene: TRBV11-2

CDR3 DNA: TGTGCCAGCAGTTACTCGAGGACCGGTAACAATGAGCAGTTCTTC
CDR3 protein: CASSYSRTGNNEQFF
J gene: TRBJ2-1
D gene: NA
V gene: TRBV6-5

CDR3 DNA: TGTGCCTGGGGGACACTAGCGGGGGGCACAGATACGCAGTATTTT
CDR3 protein: CAWGTLAGGTDTQYF
J gene: TRBJ2-3
D gene: TRBD2
V gene: TRBV30

CDR3 DNA: TGTGCCAGCAGCGTAGACGGTGGACCTGGAAACACCATATATTTT
CDR3 protein: CASSVDGGPGNTIYF
J gene: TRBJ1-3
D gene: NA
V gene: TRBV9

CDR3 DNA: TGTGCCAGCCACACGAGAGGGTCCGCGGCTACTGAAGCTTTCTTT
CDR3 protein: CASHTRGSAATEAFF
J gene: TRBJ1-1
D gene: NA
V gene: TRBV7-9

CDR3 DNA: TGTGCCAGCTCACCGGCGTATGACAGGGAAGAGACCCAGTACTTC
CDR3 protein: CASSPAYDREETQYF
J gene: TRBJ2-5
D gene: TRBD1
V gene: TRBV18

CDR3 DNA: TGTGCCAGCAGTTACTCACAGACAGGGGCGTTTGAAGCTTTCTTT
CDR3 protein: CASSYSQTGAFEAFF
J gene: TRBJ1-1
D gene: TRBD1
V gene: TRBV6-5

CDR3 DNA: TGTGCCAGCAGCTTAGCTGGTAGCGGGAGATACAATGAGCAGTTCTTC
CDR3 protein: CASSLAGSGRYNEQFF
J gene: TRBJ2-1
D gene: TRBD2
V gene: TRBV7-2

CDR3 DNA: TGTGCCAGCAGCCAAGGCCCGGGGCAGGGGGAAAAACTGTTTTTT
CDR3 protein: CASSQGPGQGEKLFF
J gene: TRBJ1-4
D gene: NA
V gene: TRBV3-1/TRBV3-2

CDR3 DNA: TGTGCCAGCAGCTTAAATCCAGGGATGGTAAGGGAGCAGTACTTC
CDR3 protein: CASSLNPGMVREQYF
J gene: TRBJ2-7
D gene: NA
V gene: TRBV7-3

CDR3 DNA: NA
CDR3 protein: CASSFGNGEAFF
J gene: TRBJ1-1
D gene: NA
V gene: TRBV5-5

CDR3 DNA: TGTGCCAGCTCACCGTACCTCTGGCGGGGGGCCTCGAGAGAGACCCAGTACTTC
CDR3 protein: CASSPYLWRGASRETQYF
J gene: TRBJ2-5
D gene: TRBD2
V gene: TRBV18

CDR3 DNA: TGCGCCAGCAGCGCCGCAGGGGGCTACACTGAAGCTTTCTTT
CDR3 protein: CASSAAGGYTEAFF
J gene: TRBJ1-1
D gene: TRBD1
V gene: TRBV5-1

CDR3 DNA: TGTGCCAGCAGCTTATCGGGACAGGAAGCTTTCTTT
CDR3 protein: CASSLSGQEAFF
J gene: TRBJ1-1
D gene: TRBD1
V gene: TRBV7-9

CDR3 DNA: TGTGCCAGCAGTTTATCAGGGGCCTTTAATGAAAAACTGTTTTTT
CDR3 protein: CASSLSGAFNEKLFF
J gene: TRBJ1-4
D gene: NA
V gene: TRBV27

CDR3 DNA: TGTGCCAGCAGCCAACCGGGGGGGGAAGCTTTCTTT
CDR3 protein: CASSQPGGEAFF
J gene: TRBJ1-1
D gene: NA
V gene: TRBV6-5

CDR3 DNA: TGCGCCAGCAGCCTCGACAGGCACTCCTACAATGAGCAGTTCTTC
CDR3 protein: CASSLDRHSYNEQFF
J gene: TRBJ2-1
D gene: NA
V gene: TRBV4-1

CDR3 DNA: TGTGCCACCAGTCGTCAGTCCGATTATAATTCACCCCTCCACTTT
CDR3 protein: CATSRQSDYNSPLHF
J gene: TRBJ1-6
D gene: NA
V gene: TRBV24-1

CDR3 DNA: TGTGCCAGCAACCTAGCGGGGGGCAATGAGCAGTTCTTC
CDR3 protein: CASNLAGGNEQFF
J gene: TRBJ2-1
D gene: TRBD2
V gene: TRBV27

CDR3 DNA: TGCGCCAGCAGCCAAGTAATACGGATCACTGAAGCTTTCTTT
CDR3 protein: CASSQVIRITEAFF
J gene: TRBJ1-1
D gene: NA
V gene: TRBV4-1

CDR3 DNA: TGTGCCAGCAGTTACATGACAGGGGAGTCCCAGCATTTT
CDR3 protein: CASSYMTGESQHF
J gene: TRBJ1-5
D gene: TRBD1
V gene: TRBV6-6

CDR3 DNA: TGTGCCAGCTCACCCATCCCGGGGACTGTCGGGGAGACCCAGTACTTC
CDR3 protein: CASSPIPGTVGETQYF
J gene: TRBJ2-5
D gene: NA
V gene: TRBV18

CDR3 DNA: TGTGCCAGCAGCTTAGTTGGGGGCACCTACGAGCAGTACTTC
CDR3 protein: CASSLVGGTYEQYF
J gene: TRBJ2-7
D gene: NA
V gene: TRBV7-8